This TCR beta chain comes out of a study of blood T cell repertoires in COVID-19. Study details: There were acute and convalescent COVID-19 samples, and they came from the United States, Italy and Spain. PBMCs, B-cell-depleted T cells, or T cells provided the cDNA or gDNA that made up the material.

Authors' data handling: Researchers report that nucleated cell counts were estimated from reference gene primer amplification. TCRdb keeps only in-frame clones here, not all; method: immunoSEQ multiplex PCR. V and J calls and clone size follow that table, whereas D and trimming were derived from the DNA. The repertoire holds around 100,000 clones, approximately 88% seen once, with over 8.5% in the top ten. Losses at the gene ends were 4 bases for V and 0 bases for J; bases not matched to a gene: 6. Per germline, CDR1 SGHDN and CDR2 FVKESK. The CDR3 totals 16 residues. The receptor was derived from a man aged 80 or over with acute or convalescent COVID-19. The chain carries TRBV14 and TRBJ1-3; 7 bases line up with TRBD1. Sequencing input: peripheral blood. For the CDR3, the DNA is TGTGCCAGCAGCCCTCCGGGACAGCACTCTGGAAACACCATATATTTT. Translation: CASSPPGQHSGNTIYF. The full variable domain, its missing parts supplied by reference TRBV14 and TRBJ1-3, is EAGVTQFPSHSVIEKGQTVTLRCDPISGHDNLYWYRRVMGKEIKFLLHFVKESKQDESGMPNNRFLAERTGGTYSTLKVQPAELEDSGVYFCASSPPGQHSGNTIYFGEGSWLTVV.